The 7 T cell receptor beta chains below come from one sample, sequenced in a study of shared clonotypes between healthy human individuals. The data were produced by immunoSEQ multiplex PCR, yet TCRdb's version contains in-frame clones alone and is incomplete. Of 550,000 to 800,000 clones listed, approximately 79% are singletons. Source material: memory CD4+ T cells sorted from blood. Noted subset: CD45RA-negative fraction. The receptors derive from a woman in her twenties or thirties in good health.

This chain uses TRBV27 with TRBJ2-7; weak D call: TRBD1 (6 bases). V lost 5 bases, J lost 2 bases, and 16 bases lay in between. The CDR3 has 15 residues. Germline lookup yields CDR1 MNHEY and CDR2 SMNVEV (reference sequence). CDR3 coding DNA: TGTGCCAGCAGTCCCCACTACAGGGTCACCTACGAGCAGTACTTC. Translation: CASSPHYRVTYEQYF.

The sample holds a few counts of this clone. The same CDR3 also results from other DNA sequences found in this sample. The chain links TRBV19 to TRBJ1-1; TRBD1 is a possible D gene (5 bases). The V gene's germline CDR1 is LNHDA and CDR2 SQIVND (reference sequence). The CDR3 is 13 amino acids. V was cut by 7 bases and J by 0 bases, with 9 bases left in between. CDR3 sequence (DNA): TGTGCCAGTAAGGAGGGGATGAACACTGAAGCTTTCTTT. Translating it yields CASKEGMNTEAFF.

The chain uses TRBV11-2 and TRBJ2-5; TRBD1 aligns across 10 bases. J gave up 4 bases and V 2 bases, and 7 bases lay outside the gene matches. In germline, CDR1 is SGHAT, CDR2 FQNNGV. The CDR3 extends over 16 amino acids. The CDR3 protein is CASSLTPDRGRETQYF. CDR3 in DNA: TGTGCCAGCAGCTTAACCCCCGACAGGGGGCGAGAGACCCAGTACTTC.

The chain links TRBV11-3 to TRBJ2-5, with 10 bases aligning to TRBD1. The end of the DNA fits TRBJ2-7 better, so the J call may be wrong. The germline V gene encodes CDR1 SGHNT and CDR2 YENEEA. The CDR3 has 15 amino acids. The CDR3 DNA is TGTGCCAGCAGCTTGGGACAGGGGATATTTTACGAGCAGTACTTC. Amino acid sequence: CASSLGQGIFYEQYF.

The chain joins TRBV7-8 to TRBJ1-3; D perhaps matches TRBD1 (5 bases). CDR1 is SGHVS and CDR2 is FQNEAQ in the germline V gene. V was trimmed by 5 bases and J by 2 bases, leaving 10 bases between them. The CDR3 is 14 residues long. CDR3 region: CASSPGGTGNTIYF. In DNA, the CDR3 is TGTGCCAGCAGCCCCGGGGGGACTGGAAACACCATATATTTT.

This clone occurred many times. The CDR3 DNA follows: TGCAGCGCCAACAATTACAATGAGCAGTTCTTC. It translates to CSANNYNEQFF. The gene calls are TRBV29-1 and TRBJ2-1, with D uncertain. The germline gives CDR1 SQVTM, CDR2 ANQGSEA. The CDR3 spans 11 residues. Deletions cut 7 bases from V and 4 bases from J, with 8 bases between.

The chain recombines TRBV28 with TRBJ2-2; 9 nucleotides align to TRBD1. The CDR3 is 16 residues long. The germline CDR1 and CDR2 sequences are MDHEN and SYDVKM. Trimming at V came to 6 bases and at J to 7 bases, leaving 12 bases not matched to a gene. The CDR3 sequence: CASSPSGTGTGGELFF. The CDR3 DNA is TGTGCCAGCAGCCCATCCGGGACAGGGACCGGCGGGGAGCTGTTTTTT.